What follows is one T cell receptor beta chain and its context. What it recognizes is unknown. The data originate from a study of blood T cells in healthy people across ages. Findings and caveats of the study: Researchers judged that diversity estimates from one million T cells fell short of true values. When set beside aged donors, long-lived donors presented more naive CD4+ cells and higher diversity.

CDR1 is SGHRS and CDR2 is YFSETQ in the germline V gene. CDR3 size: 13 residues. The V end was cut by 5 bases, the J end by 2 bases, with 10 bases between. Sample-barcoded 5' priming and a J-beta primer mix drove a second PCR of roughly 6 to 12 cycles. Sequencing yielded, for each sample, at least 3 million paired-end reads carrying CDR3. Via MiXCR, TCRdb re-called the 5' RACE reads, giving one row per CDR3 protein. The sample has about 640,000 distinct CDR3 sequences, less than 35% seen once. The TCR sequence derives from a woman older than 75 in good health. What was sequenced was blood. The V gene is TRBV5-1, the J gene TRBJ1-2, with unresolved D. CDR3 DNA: TGCGCCAGCAGGGCGAATAGCAACTATGGCTACACCTTC. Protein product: CASRANSNYGYTF.